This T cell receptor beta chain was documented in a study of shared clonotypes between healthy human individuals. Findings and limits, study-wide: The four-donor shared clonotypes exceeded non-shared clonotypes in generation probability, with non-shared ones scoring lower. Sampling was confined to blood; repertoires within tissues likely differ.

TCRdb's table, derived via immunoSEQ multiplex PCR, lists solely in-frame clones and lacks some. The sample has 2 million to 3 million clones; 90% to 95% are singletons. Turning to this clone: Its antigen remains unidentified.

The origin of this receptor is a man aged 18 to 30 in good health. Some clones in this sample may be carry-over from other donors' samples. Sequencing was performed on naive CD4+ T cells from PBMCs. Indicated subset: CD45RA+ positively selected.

In nucleotides, the CDR3 is TGTGCCAGCAGCTTAGGACCAACTAGCGGGAGTTGGACAGATACGCAGTATTTT. Its translation: CASSLGPTSGSWTDTQYF. This chain connects TRBV11-2 to TRBJ2-3; 11 bases align to TRBD2. Trimming cost V 1 base and J 3 bases; bases outside gene matches: 9. This CDR3 has 18 residues. Germline V gene sequence: CDR1 SGHAT, CDR2 FQNNGV. Filled out from reference TRBV11-2 and TRBJ2-3, the complete variable domain reads EAGVAQSPRYKIIEKRQSVAFWCNPISGHATLYWYQQILGQGPKLLIQFQNNGVVDDSQLPKDRFSAERLKGVDSTLKIQPAKLEDSAVYLCASSLGPTSGSWTDTQYFGPGTRLTVL.